The following is a T cell receptor beta chain sequence with its context. Its antigen is currently unknown. This sample was taken from a study of T cell repertoires in cytomegalovirus infection. Study as a whole: From public TCR beta signatures came an indication of both CMV infection and matching HLA type. Study results and limitations: Totalled public TCR beta family frequency picked out people who carried CMV plus the relevant HLA. Across the ex vivo response, the dominant clonotypes were HLA-C-restricted CMV-specific TCR beta clonotypes.

Each CDR3 protein gets one entry after TCRdb re-called the reads with MiXCR. The sample shows about 100,000 distinct CDR3 sequences, about a quarter of them seen only once. The germline V gene encodes CDR1 LGHNA and CDR2 YSLEER. The V end lost 4 bases, the J end lost 1 base, and 14 bases lay between the germline ends. The CDR3 is made up of 15 amino acids. Sequenced: CD8+ T cells from PBMCs. The genes are TRBV4-3 and TRBJ2-7, with TRBD2 as a possible D gene (5 bases). The sequence was collected from a human donor in good health (CMV status not recorded). Some clones in this sample may be carry-over from other donors' samples. The CDR3 coding sequence is TGCGCCAGCAGCCCAAAAGACGGGAATTCCTACGAGCAGTACTTC. Translated: CASSPKDGNSYEQYF.